These T cell receptor beta chains were read from a single sample in a study of T cell responses to AZD1222 COVID-19 vaccine. Measured with immunoSEQ multiplex PCR; TCRdb has only the in-frame clones, and not every one. The sample contains 150,000 or so clones, less than 95% of which appear only once. Source: peripheral blood, taken on day 0 of AZD1222 vaccination. Every receptor here comes from an adult in good health. The conserved cysteine and the conserved F or W are not part of the CDR3 here.

j_call | v_call | cdr3_aa
TRBJ1-2 | TRBV5-4 | ASSLPEGGYT
TRBJ1-2 | TRBV6-5 | ASSYSYNPNYGYT
TRBJ1-1 | TRBV6-5 | ASSYGIKGPEAF
TRBJ2-3 | TRBV18 | ASSPAGVLADFTDTQY
TRBJ1-2 | TRBV15 | ASSEGPSDFRYGYT
TRBJ1-2 | TRBV19 | ASSMYPGGNYGYT
TRBJ2-1 | TRBV28 | ASSSYRLLSYNEQF
TRBJ1-1 | TRBV4-1 | ASSLSTSNTEAF
TRBJ2-4 | TRBV7-9 | ASSHRQGGDIQY
TRBJ2-7 | TRBV30 | AWGPSGLSVYEQY
TRBJ2-7 | TRBV3-1/TRBV3-2 | ASSQLRGEQY
TRBJ1-2 | TRBV2 | ASSDDYPAPNYGYT
TRBJ2-7 | TRBV4-1 | ASSQVGKSYEQY
TRBJ2-5 | TRBV6-5 | ASSYAGPRETQY
TRBJ2-7 | TRBV6-5 | ASSYTGTSPYEQY
TRBJ2-1 | TRBV11-3 | ASSLASGTPLGNEQF
TRBJ2-2 | TRBV21-1 | ASSPGGGISTGELF
TRBJ2-4 | TRBV30 | AWRGGLAKNIQY
TRBJ1-1 | TRBV4-1 | ASKPPGYNTEAF
TRBJ1-1 | TRBV28 | ASSFTGGGTEAF
TRBJ2-2 | TRBV7-8 | ASGGTSGRLGELF
TRBJ2-2 | TRBV10-3 | AIRETGGTTGELF
TRBJ2-1 | TRBV18 | ASSPQDGRYNEQF
TRBJ2-7 | TRBV28 | ASSLVDSYEQY
TRBJ2-7 | TRBV28 | ASHGAYEQY
TRBJ1-2 | TRBV5-1 | ASSSQGNPEYT
TRBJ1-6 | TRBV10-3 | AISERGRDNSPLH
TRBJ2-4 | TRBV7-2 | ASSPGGSKNIQY
TRBJ2-1 | TRBV2 | ASIPTDRATYNEQF
TRBJ1-1 | TRBV27 | ASRDRFLSANEAF
TRBJ1-1 | TRBV28 | ASRIGGTNTEAF
TRBJ2-5 | TRBV3-1/TRBV3-2 | ASSLDGETQY
TRBJ2-5 | TRBV3-1/TRBV3-2 | ASSQAGGRQETQY
TRBJ2-3 | TRBV3-1/TRBV3-2 | ASSLQGGGHGDTQY
TRBJ2-7 | TRBV7-9 | ASSLGGTVVNEQY
TRBJ2-2 | TRBV3-1/TRBV3-2 | ASSSNPGTTNTGELF
TRBJ1-1 | TRBV18 | ASSPLDRGGGTEAF
TRBJ1-4 | TRBV14 | ASSQAPLNEKLF
TRBJ2-7 | TRBV27 | ASSSSDAPPEQY
TRBJ2-7 | TRBV7-2 | ASSLIRNEQY
TRBJ1-6 | TRBV5-1 | ASSSGTDRASSYNSPLH
TRBJ1-2 | TRBV27 | ASSIHYREPYGYT
TRBJ1-6 | TRBV2 | ASSLGRNNSPLH
TRBJ2-3 | TRBV6-5 | ASSYGPGQGHDTQY
TRBJ2-3 | TRBV6-5 | ASVAGGPGDTQY